This entry describes one T cell receptor (beta chain). Its target is unknown. This entry comes from a study of a mutant IDH1 vaccine in newly diagnosed glioma. V was shortened by 2 bases and J by 7 bases, with 10 bases between the two germline ends. CDR3 length: 13 residues. In germline, CDR1 is SGHNT, CDR2 YYREEE (reference sequence). Documented time point: week 11, during vaccination. Alongside topical imiquimod, each dose of vaccine comprised 300 ug of mutant IDH1 20-mer peptide. The data were produced by immunoSEQ multiplex PCR, yet TCRdb's version contains in-frame clones alone and is incomplete. The table records over 95,000 clones, approximately 87% of them present only once.

This chain connects TRBV5-4 to TRBJ2-1; D is uncertain. The TCR was taken from a woman in her fifties or sixties with glioma. The sample consisted of PBMCs, taken from a glioma patient whose treatment included an IDH1 peptide vaccine. The CDR3 sequence: CASSFNGRNEQFF. Written as DNA, the CDR3 is TGTGCCAGCAGCTTTAACGGACGTAATGAGCAGTTCTTC.